This T cell receptor (beta chain) emerged from a study of control samples from healthy donors and cancer patients. The protocol was immunoSEQ multiplex PCR, while the TCRdb copy is restricted to in-frame clones and leaves out a portion. The table lists about 100,000 clones, roughly 84% of them singletons. Germline-derived CDR1 and CDR2 are SNHLY and FYNNEI. Unmatched junction bases numbered 9, after V lost 6 bases and J lost 4 bases. The CDR3 covers 15 residues. The sequence was collected from a woman between 45 and 60 years old in good health. Sequencing input: blood. The genes are TRBV2 and TRBJ1-3, with 7 bases lining up with TRBD1. The CDR3 loop reads CASRATGVFGNTIYF. The CDR3 DNA follows: TGTGCCAGCAGGGCCACAGGGGTCTTCGGAAACACCATATATTTT.